A single sample is the source of the 2 T cell receptor beta chains below, sequenced in a study of T cells after posttransplantation cyclophosphamide. The repertoire was sequenced with immunoSEQ multiplex PCR; TCRdb's copy has only in-frame clones and lacks some. The table lists around 35,000 clones, with no singletons. The sample was PBMCs. These receptors came from a woman aged 45-60 years in good health and a related stem cell transplant donor.

This clone was counted many times. The J gene is TRBJ1-2, the V gene TRBV6-1, with D tentatively TRBD1 (5 bases). CDR3 length: 14 amino acids. Trimming removed 7 bases from V and 4 bases from J, with 16 bases in between. Germline V gives CDR1 MNHNS, CDR2 SASEGT. CDR3 in amino acids: CASTEGSGIYGYTF. The CDR3, as DNA: TGTGCCAGCACCGAGGGGTCTGGTATCTATGGCTACACCTTC.

This clone was counted at least ten times. The chain couples TRBV27 to TRBJ1-1; D may be TRBD1 (6 bases). The germline CDR1 and CDR2 sequences are MNHEY and SMNVEV (reference sequence). V lost 6 bases and J 1 base, leaving 15 bases between the germline ends. The CDR3 is 15 amino acids. The CDR3 is CASRYRALTNTEAFF. DNA of the CDR3: TGTGCCAGCAGATACAGGGCACTCACGAACACTGAAGCTTTCTTT.